This is a list of T cell receptor beta chains from one sample in a study of blood T cell repertoires in COVID-19. Generated by immunoSEQ multiplex PCR, the TCRdb table keeps only in-frame clones and is missing some. The sample contains about 16,000 clones, about 88% of which appear only once. The specimen sequenced was peripheral blood. Receptors originate from a man between 60 and 70 years old with acute or convalescent COVID-19. The conserved cysteine and the conserved F or W are not part of the CDR3 here.

TRBJ1-6	TRBV28	ASSPTGNNSPLH
TRBJ2-2	TRBV2	ASSRPGLATGELF
TRBJ2-7	TRBV5-1	ASSVRGQGLGEQY
TRBJ1-2	TRBV28	ASSLGRGNGYT
TRBJ2-5	TRBV5-4	ASSGLAGKGGETQY
TRBJ2-7	TRBV6-1	ASSDLAGFSYEQY
TRBJ1-5	TRBV23-1	ASSPGTGAPSYSNQPQH
TRBJ1-5	TRBV2	ASRGARGNNQPQH
TRBJ1-4	TRBV30	AWMEVGRKKLF
TRBJ2-7	TRBV18	ASSPGVYEQY
TRBJ2-3	TRBV10-3	AISDQTSGGFPSTDTQY
TRBJ2-1	TRBV5-1	ASSPGTGGALSSYNEQF
TRBJ1-1	TRBV11-2	ASSLEKGGLTEAF
TRBJ1-5	TRBV7-2	ASSLDRGNQPQH
TRBJ2-5	TRBV3-1/TRBV3-2	ASSFGWRGVETQY
TRBJ1-1	TRBV28	ASGEGGRQNTEAF
TRBJ2-7	TRBV20-1	SASWGTGQGSEQY
TRBJ2-5	TRBV7-9	ASSAASGRPETQY
TRBJ1-5	TRBV27	ASGLGTVNQPQH
TRBJ2-7	TRBV28	ATQSGAGVLYEQY
TRBJ1-3	TRBV6-5	ASSRGISGNTIY
TRBJ2-1	TRBV7-3	ASRMGPSSYNEQF
TRBJ2-3	TRBV11-2	ASRRVGASTDTQY